A single sample gave rise to the 4 T cell receptor beta chains below, sequenced in a study of cytomegalovirus exposure and HLA in healthy donors. The study ran its PCR with 60 Vbeta and 13 Jbeta primers. The repertoire was sequenced with immunoSEQ multiplex PCR; TCRdb's copy has only in-frame clones and lacks some. This repertoire shows about 89,000 clones, over 55% found once; its top ten account for around 6.3%. Sequenced material: PBMCs. The receptors shown here come from a woman under 40 in good health and CMV-seronegative.

The rearrangement links TRBV2 to TRBJ2-7, with D perhaps TRBD2 (7 bases). Trimming left V 7 bases short and J 1 base short, with 20 bases between. Germline V gives CDR1 SNHLY, CDR2 FYNNEI. The CDR3 loop spans 16 amino acids. For the CDR3, the DNA is TGTGCCAGCATCTCCCCTGCAGGGGAGGGATCCTACGAGCAGTACTTC. It translates to CASISPAGEGSYEQYF.

There are many counts of this clone. This rearrangement joins TRBV14 to TRBJ2-7, with 10 bases fitting TRBD2. V lost 6 bases and J lost 5; bases outside the gene matches: 7. The CDR3 runs 14 residues. Germline-derived CDR1 and CDR2 are SGHDN and FVKESK. The CDR3 spells CASSYQREGHEQYF. The CDR3 DNA reads as TGTGCCAGCAGTTACCAGCGGGAGGGCCACGAGCAGTACTTC.

This rearrangement joins TRBV25-1 to TRBJ1-1; maybe TRBD1 (5 bases). Trimming took 4 bases from V and 3 from J, leaving 12 bases between them. Germline V lookup: CDR1 MGHDK, CDR2 SYGVNS. The CDR3 spans 14 residues. The CDR3 sequence is CASSARGWDTEAFF. In DNA form, the CDR3 reads TGTGCCAGCAGTGCAAGGGGCTGGGACACTGAAGCTTTCTTT.

This chain links TRBV10-1 with TRBJ2-7, with 9 bases aligning to TRBD1. The germline V gene has CDR1 WNHNN and CDR2 SYGVQD (reference sequence). V was clipped by 0 bases and J by 3 bases; unmatched bases: 9. CDR3 length equals 17 residues. The DNA of the CDR3 is TGCGCCAGCAGTGAGTCACAGGGGGCGGCTTATGGCTACGAGCAGTACTTC. The encoded protein is CASSESQGAAYGYEQYF.